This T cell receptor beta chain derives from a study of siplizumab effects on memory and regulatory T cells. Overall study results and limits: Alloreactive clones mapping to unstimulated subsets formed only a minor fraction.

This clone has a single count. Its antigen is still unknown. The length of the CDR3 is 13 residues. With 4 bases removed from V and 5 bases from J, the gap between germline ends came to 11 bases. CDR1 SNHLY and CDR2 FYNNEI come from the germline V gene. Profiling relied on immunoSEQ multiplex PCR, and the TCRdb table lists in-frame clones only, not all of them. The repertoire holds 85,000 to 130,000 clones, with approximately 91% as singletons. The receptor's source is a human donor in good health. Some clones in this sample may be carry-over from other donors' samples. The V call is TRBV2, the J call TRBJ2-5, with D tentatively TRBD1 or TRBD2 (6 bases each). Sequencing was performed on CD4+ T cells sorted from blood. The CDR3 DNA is TGTGCCAGCAGTGTGGGGGGCCGGGAGACCCAGTACTTC. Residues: CASSVGGRETQYF.